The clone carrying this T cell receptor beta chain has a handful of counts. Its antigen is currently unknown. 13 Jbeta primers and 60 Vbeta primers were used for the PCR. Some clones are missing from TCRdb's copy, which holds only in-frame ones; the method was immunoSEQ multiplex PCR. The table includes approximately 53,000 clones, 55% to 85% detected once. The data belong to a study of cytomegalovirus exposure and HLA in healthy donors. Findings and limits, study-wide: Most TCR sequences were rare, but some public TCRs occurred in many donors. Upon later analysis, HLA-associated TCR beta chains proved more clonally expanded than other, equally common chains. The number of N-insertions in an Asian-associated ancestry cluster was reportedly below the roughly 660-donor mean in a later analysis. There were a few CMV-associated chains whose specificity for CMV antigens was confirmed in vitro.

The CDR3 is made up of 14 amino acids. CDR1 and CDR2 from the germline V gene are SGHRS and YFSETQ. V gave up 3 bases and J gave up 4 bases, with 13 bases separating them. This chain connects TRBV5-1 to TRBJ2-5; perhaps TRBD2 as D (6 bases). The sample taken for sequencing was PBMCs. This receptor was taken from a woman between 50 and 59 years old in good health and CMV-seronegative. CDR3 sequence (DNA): TGCGCCAGCAGCTCCCCGGAGGAGGGAGAGACCCAGTACTTC. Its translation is CASSSPEEGETQYF.